What follows is one T cell receptor (beta chain) and its context. Antigen specificity is unknown. This entry belongs to a study of T cells in localized non-small cell lung cancer. Study-level points and caveats: Uninvolved adjacent lung had more T cell clonality than any other tissue, topping tumor. Heterogeneity cannot be ruled out, as sequencing used one tumor region only.

Clones were sequenced by immunoSEQ multiplex PCR, and TCRdb holds only the in-frame ones, with some missing. The table includes about 33,000 clones, around 90% detected once. Sample: peripheral blood, taken before any cancer treatment. The source of this sequence is a female donor of 60 years or more with stage I lung adenocarcinoma.

The CDR3 nucleotides read TGTGCCAGCAGCCGGGGACAGGGGAATCAGCCCCAGCATTTT. It is translated as CASSRGQGNQPQHF. This rearrangement joins TRBV28 to TRBJ1-5; TRBD1 matches 10 bases. V gave up 6 bases and J gave up 4 bases; unmatched junction bases: 3. Germline-derived CDR1 and CDR2 are MDHEN and SYDVKM. There are 14 residues in the CDR3.